The clone carrying this T cell receptor beta chain was recorded a few times. Measured with immunoSEQ multiplex PCR; TCRdb has only the in-frame clones, and not every one. The sample lists some 120,000 clones, around four fifths seen once, with about 6% in the top ten. Looked up from germline, CDR1 is LGHDT and CDR2 is YNNKEL (reference sequence). The CDR3 length is 17 residues. With V trimmed by 4 bases and J by 4 bases, 8 bases remained unmatched. These data come from a study of blood T cell repertoires in COVID-19. Study-wide background: PBMCs, B-cell-depleted T cells, or T cells were the source of the cDNA or gDNA that made up the material.

The gene calls are TRBV3-1 (or the pseudogene TRBV3-2) and TRBJ2-3, with 13 bases matching TRBD2. The sequence was collected from a man older than 75 with COVID-19, enrolled during active disease. The sequencing sample was made of peripheral blood. This CDR3 reads CASSRGWTSGSSDTQYF. CDR3 bases: TGTGCCAGCAGCCGGGGGTGGACTAGCGGGAGCTCAGATACGCAGTATTTT.